The subject of this entry is one T cell receptor beta chain. Its matching antigen is unknown. This entry belongs to a study of blood T cells in healthy people across ages. Study-level points and caveats: Underestimates were what the diversity estimates from one million T cells were considered to be. Age showed a roughly linear inverse relationship with TCR beta diversity per million T cells.

A sample-barcoded 5' primer and a J-beta primer mix were used in a second PCR of about 7 to 12 cycles. Every cDNA molecule bore a tag from a template-switch adaptor containing 12 random nucleotides. MiXCR was run by TCRdb on the 5' RACE reads, yielding one entry per CDR3 protein. The sample carries some 800,000 distinct CDR3 sequences, under 45% recorded once. This CDR3 contains 10 residues. CDR1 is DFQATT, CDR2 SNEGSKA, per germline (reference sequence). Trimming took 6 bases from V and 9 from J, leaving 9 bases between them. The sequencing sample was made of blood. The rearrangement uses TRBV20-1 and TRBJ2-1; no clear D gene. The receptor's source is a man aged 60 to 75 in good health. The CDR3, as DNA: TGCAGTGCCCCCTTGGCTGAGCAGTTCTTC. Translation gives CSAPLAEQFF.